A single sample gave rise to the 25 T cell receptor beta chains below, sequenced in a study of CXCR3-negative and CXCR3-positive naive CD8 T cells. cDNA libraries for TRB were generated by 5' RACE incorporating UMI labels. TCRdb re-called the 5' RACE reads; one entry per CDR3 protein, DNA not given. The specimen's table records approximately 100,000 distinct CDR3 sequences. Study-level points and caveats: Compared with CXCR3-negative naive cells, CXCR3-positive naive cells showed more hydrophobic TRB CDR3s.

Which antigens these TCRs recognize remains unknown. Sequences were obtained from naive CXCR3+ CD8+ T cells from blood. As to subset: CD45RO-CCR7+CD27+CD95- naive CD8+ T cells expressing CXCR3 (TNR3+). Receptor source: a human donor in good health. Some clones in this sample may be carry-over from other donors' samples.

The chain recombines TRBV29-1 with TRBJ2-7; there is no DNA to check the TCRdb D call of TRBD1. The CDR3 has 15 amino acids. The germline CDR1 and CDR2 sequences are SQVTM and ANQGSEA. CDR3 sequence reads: CSVEDQDGQDHEQYF.

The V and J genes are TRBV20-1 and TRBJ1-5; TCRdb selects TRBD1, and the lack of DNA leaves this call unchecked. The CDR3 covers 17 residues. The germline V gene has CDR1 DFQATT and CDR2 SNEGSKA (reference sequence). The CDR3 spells CSAITSRGAFGNQPQHF.

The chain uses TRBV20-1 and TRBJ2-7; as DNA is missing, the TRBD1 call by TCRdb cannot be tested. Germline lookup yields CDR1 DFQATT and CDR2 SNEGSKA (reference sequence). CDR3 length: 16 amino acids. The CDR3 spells CSAAAVSDRPSYEQYF.

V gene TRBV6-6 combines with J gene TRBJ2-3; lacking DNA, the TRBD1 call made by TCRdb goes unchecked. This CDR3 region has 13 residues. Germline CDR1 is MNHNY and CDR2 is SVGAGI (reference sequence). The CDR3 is CASMDGSGDTQYF.

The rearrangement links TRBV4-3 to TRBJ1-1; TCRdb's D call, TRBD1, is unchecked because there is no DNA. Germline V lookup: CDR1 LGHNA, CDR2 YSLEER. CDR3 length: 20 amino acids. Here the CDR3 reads CASSQDGWVPQGAPNTEAFF.

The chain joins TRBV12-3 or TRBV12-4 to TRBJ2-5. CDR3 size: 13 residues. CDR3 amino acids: CASSFRRAETQYF.

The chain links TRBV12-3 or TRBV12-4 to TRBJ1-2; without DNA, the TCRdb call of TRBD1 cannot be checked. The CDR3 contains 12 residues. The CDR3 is CASSLARAGYTF.

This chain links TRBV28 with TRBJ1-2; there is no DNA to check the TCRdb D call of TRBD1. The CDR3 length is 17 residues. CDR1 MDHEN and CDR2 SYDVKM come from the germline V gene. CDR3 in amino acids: CASSLPGQGTSNYGYTF.

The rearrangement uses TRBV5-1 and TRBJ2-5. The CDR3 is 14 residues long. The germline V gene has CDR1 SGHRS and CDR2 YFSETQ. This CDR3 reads CASSLDGYQETQYF.

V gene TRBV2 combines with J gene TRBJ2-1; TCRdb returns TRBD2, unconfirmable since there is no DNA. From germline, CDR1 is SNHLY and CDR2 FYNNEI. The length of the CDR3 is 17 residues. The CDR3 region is CASPRRGEASSYNEQFF. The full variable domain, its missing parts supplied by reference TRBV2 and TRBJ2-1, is EPEVTQTPSHQVTQMGQEVILRCVPISNHLYFYWYRQILGQKVEFLVSFYNNEISEKSEIFDDQFSVERPDGSNFTLKIRSTKLEDSAMYFCASPRRGEASSYNEQFFGPGTRLTVL.

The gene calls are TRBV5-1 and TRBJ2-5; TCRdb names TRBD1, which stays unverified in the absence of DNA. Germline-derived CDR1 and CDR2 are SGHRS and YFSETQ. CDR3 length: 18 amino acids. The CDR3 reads CASSGAQGALLYQETQYF.

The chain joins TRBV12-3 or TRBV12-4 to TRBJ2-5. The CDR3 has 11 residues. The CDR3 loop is CASSTTETQYF.

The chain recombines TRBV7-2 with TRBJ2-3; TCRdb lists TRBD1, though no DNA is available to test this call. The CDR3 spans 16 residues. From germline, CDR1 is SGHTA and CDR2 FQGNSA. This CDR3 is CASSLKVVTTPDTQYF.

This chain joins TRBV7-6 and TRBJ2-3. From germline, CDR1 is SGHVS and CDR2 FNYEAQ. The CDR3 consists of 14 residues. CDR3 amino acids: CASSLSGVADTQYF.

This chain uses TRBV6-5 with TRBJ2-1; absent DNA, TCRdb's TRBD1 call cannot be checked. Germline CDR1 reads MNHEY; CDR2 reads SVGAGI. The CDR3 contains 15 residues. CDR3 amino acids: CATSMQGPHYNEQFF.

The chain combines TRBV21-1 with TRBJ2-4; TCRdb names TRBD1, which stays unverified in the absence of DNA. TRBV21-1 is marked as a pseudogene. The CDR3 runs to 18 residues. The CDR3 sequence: CASSKGRRTGVAKNIQYF.

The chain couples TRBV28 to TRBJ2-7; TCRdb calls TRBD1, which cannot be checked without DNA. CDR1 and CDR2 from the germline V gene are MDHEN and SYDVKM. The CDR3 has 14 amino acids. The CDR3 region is CASCYRDTGYEQYF.

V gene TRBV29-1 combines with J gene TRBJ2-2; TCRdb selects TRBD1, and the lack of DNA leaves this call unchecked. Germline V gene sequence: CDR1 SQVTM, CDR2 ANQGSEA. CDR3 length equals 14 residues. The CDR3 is CSVERDSLTGELFF.

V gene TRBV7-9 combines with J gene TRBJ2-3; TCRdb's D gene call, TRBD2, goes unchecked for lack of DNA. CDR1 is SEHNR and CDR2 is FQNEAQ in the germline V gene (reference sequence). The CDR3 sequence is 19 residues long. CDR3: CASSLGVAGGYLSPDTQYF.

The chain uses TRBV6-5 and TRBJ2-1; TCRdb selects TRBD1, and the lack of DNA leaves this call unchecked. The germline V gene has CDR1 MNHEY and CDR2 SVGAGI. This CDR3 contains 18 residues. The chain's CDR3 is CASSYAQPVSGRNNEQFF.

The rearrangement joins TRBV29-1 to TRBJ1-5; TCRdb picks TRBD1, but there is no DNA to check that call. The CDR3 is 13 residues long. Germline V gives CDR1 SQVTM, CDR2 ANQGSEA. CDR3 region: CSARTFSNQPQHF.

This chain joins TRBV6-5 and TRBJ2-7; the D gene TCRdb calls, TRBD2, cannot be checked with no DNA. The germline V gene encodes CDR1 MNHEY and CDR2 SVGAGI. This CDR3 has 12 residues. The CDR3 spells CASGPGLPEQYF.

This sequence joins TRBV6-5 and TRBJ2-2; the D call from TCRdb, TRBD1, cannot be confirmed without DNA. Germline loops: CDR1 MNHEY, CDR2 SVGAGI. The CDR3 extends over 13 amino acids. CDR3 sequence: CASSYGVPGELFF.

CDR3 sequence: CASSRLGGGTYNEQFF. V is TRBV7-6 and J is TRBJ2-1; the D call of TRBD1 rests on TCRdb alone, since no DNA is present to check it. The CDR3 sequence is 16 residues long. Germline loops: CDR1 SGHVS, CDR2 FNYEAQ.

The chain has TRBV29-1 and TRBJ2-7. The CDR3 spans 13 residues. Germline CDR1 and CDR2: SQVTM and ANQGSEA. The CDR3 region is CSAGTGTTYEQYF.